This TCR beta chain stems from a study of response to subunit inactivated influenza vaccine (dated by TCRdb to between 2017 and 2018). In the study overall: To follow how T cells responded to a trivalent subunit inactivated influenza vaccine, the researchers relied on deep quantitative profiling of the T cell receptor repertoire.

This clonotype turned up a few times. It has no known antigen specificity. No base quality information exists; no much larger clone differs at one position. Libraries were built with RT-PCR. Reads for this sample came from an Illumina HiSeq 2500. Clones were called with MiXCR by TCRdb after fastp trimmed the public reads at Q25, and only in-frame beta chains were retained. Every CDR3 protein is listed once, alongside the most common genes and DNA of its rows. Within this sample are around 180,000 distinct CDR3 sequences, with about 9% of them counted one time only. Together, the top ten hold 11% of the sample. V is pared back by 3 bases and J by 0 bases, with 16 bases lying between the germline termini. The CDR3 measures 17 amino acids from cysteine to phenylalanine. Kept here is only the CDR3 DNA, which spans 51 bases and is read in frame from base 1. The CDR1 and CDR2 encoded by the germline V gene are MDHEN and SYDVKM.

General findings and caveats noted by the study authors: The authors proposed that each seasonal influenza vaccination may bring in only a limited number of new T cells.

This receptor was identified in a man in his fifties who received an inactivated influenza vaccine. Donor details come from another sample of the same person, matched by shared clones. The chain is made from TRBV28 and TRBJ2-3; a tentative D match to TRBD2 spans 5 bases. The material was non-naive T cells sorted from PBMCs, obtained on the day of vaccination. In the paper's terms, the cell subset or site label means: memory T cell fraction. Here the CDR3 is given as CASSLVGRTHSTDTQYF. The DNA is TGTGCCAGCAGTTTGGTAGGCAGGACTCATAGCACAGATACGCAGTATTTT.